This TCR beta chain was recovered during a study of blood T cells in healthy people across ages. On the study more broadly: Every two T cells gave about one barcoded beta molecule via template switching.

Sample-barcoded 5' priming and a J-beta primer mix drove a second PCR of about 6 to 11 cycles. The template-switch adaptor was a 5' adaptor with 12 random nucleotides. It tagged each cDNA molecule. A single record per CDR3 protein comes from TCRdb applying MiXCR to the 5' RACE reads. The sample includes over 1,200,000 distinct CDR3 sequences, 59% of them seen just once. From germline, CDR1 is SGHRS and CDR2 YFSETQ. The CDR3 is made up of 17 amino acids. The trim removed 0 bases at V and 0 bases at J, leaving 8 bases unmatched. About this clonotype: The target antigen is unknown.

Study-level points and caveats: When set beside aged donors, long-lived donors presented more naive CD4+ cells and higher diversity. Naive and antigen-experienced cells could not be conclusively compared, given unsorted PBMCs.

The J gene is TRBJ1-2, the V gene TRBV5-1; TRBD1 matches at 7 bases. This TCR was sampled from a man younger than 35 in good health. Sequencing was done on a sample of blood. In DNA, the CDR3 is TGCGCCAGCAGCTTGGACCGGGGACAGAATGCTAACTATGGCTACACCTTC. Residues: CASSLDRGQNANYGYTF.